Reported below is one T cell receptor beta chain. The data are from a study of identical twins. The CDR3 runs to 16 residues. V shed 1 base, J shed 5 bases, and the junction held 9 bases outside the gene matches. The germline V gene encodes CDR1 SGHDN and CDR2 FVKESK. Using its own MiXCR run on the 5' RACE reads, TCRdb lists one record per CDR3 protein. The sample includes about 240,000 distinct CDR3 sequences, 9.5% to 15% of them seen just once. This sample also belongs to another study, concerning yellow fever vaccine responses in identical twins.

The V call is TRBV14, the J call TRBJ1-1; 8 bases are shared with TRBD1. This TCR came from a young woman in good health. The sample comprised memory (CD45RO+) T cells sorted from blood. DNA of the CDR3: TGTGCCAGCAGCCAAGCAGGCCAGGGGGCTAGGACTGAAGCTTTCTTT. As protein: CASSQAGQGARTEAFF.